This T cell receptor (beta chain) came from a study of CD8+ T cells in alopecia areata (dated by TCRdb to 2016 to 2018). For the wider study: Treated patients were enrolled in an open-label pilot trial of oral tofacitinib at 5 to 10 mg twice daily for moderate-to-severe alopecia areata. Patients stayed on tofacitinib for 6 to 18 months and then had 6 months of follow-up off drug so that delayed response and recurrence could be assessed. The SALT score, which quantifies the percentage of affected scalp surface area, was used to measure disease severity in treated patients. To study T cell clonal expansion in alopecia areata, the researchers applied high-throughput TCRbeta sequencing to both the C3H/HeJ mouse model and human patients. In humans, TCRbeta sequencing was performed on scalp tissue and on sorted CD4+ and CD8+ peripheral blood T cells from healthy controls and from patients with patchy or totalis/universalis alopecia areata. Patients on tofacitinib were biopsied at baseline and after 4 and 24 weeks of treatment, and several of the patients also had a later scalp biopsy. Scalp clonality was compared across normal scalp (n=4), patchy alopecia areata scalp (n=8), and alopecia totalis/universalis scalp (n=8). RNA was extracted with the PAXgene miRNA kit for fixed scalp, the miRNeasy kit for PBMCs, and the RNeasy kit for mouse skin. Amplification of TCRbeta CDR3 regions was done by immunoSEQ multiplex PCR using 35 Vbeta forward primers and 13 Jbeta reverse primers. Study-wide findings and limitations: Resident alphabeta T cells in normal human skin are also sequenced, complicating scalp TCR repertoire analysis, unlike mouse skin dominated by gammadelta T cells. Shared TCR sequences between patients were less evident than in mice, which may be partly attributable to HLA diversity in the patient population. Tofacitinib significantly lowered scalp clonality and the number of expanded CD8+ clones among the top 100 scalp clones. Many expanded lesional clones were found to persist in scalp and blood during tofacitinib treatment, and relapse after treatment cessation may be partly explained by this persistence. Because the treated cohort was small and had only one nonresponder, larger studies are needed to examine links between baseline CD8+ expansion and response. Compared with normal scalp, lesional scalp, particularly in alopecia totalis/universalis, had higher clonality and more expanded CD8+ clones, which suggests antigenic drive.

Points on this clone: It lacks a known antigen. Base qualities are missing; no much larger clone stands one base away.

The time point label, read with the paper, signifies: roughly 27 days on oral tofacitinib. The sample's treatment or condition label, in plain terms: oral pan-JAK inhibitor, 5-10 mg twice daily. Peripheral blood and lesional scalp punch biopsies were obtained from patients with alopecia areata. PBMCs were isolated by density centrifugation and stained for CD3, CD4 and CD8, after which CD4+ and CD8+ T cells were sorted on a FACSAria. As encoded in the germline V gene (reference sequence), CDR1 is MNHEY while CDR2 is SMNVEV. Spanning cysteine to phenylalanine, the CDR3 consists of 13 amino acids. Only the CDR3 portion is preserved as DNA: 39 bases, with reading frame beginning at the first base. Deletion took 5 bases off V and 5 bases off J, with a span of 12 bases between the germline ends. The receptor library was made with the immunoSEQ multiplex PCR assay. RNA was extracted from all samples and reverse transcribed into cDNA as template for TCR sequencing. SuperScript III was used to make first-strand cDNA, primed with a 2:1 mix of oligo-dT and random hexamers. A synthetic immune receptor repertoire was used to measure amplification bias, and any remaining bias was corrected computationally. Under the source paper's analysis protocol: Raw reads were preprocessed to remove errors, and CDR3 was defined by IMGT conventions from the conserved cysteine to phenylalanine. Clonality was calculated as 1 minus Shannon entropy normalized by log2 of the number of productive unique TCRs. Whether each scalp clone was CD4 or CD8 was inferred by checking scalp TCRbeta sequences against the CD4 and CD8 repertoires from sorted blood. The source is immuneACCESS, and TCRdb retained only in-frame sequences with V and J called. Part of the clones is not carried over; for the studies checked, unresolved V genes explain less than half of this, and the remainder is unexplained. The DNA gave D and trimming, while V, J and clone size come from that table. The sample table shows approximately 150,000 clones, and 86% are seen once. The ten largest clones take up around 13% of the sample.

This sample comprised CD8+ T cells sorted from blood, obtained at week 4, from a patient treated with tofacitinib. This TCR was recovered from a human donor with alopecia areata. In this chain, TRBV27 is recombined with TRBJ1-2; perhaps TRBD1 is the D gene, with 6 bases matching. The DNA sequence reads TGTGCCAGCAGTCCATCGGGGACATATGGCTACACCTTC. The encoded protein is CASSPSGTYGYTF.